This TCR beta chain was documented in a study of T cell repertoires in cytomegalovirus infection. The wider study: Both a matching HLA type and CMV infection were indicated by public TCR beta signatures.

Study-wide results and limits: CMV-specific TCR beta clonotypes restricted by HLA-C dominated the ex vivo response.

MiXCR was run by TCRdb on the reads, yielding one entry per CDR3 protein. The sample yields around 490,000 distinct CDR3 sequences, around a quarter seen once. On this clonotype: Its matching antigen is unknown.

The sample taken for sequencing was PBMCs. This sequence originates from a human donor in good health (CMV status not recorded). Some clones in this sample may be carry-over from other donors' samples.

CDR3 region: CASTVRTSAEAFF. CDR3 sequence (DNA): TGTGCCAGCACGGTTAGGACTTCAGCTGAAGCTTTCTTT. This rearrangement joins TRBV25-1 to TRBJ1-1; D is undetermined. Germline V CDR1 and CDR2: MGHDK, SYGVNS. The CDR3 length is 13 residues. V was clipped by 7 bases and J by 6 bases, with 15 bases between them.